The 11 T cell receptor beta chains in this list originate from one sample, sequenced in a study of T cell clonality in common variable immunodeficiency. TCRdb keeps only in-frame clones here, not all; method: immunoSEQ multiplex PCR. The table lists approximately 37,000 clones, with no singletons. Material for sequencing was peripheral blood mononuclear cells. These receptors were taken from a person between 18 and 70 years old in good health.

The sequenced CDR3 bases are TGCAGTGCTAGAACCGGACAGGGACTGTTAGCGAACACTGAA. Protein product: CSARTGQGLLANTE. The full CDR3 is CSARTGQGLLANTEAFF. The V and J genes are TRBV20-1 and TRBJ1-1; 8 bases agree with TRBD1. From the germline J gene comes the end of the CDR3, since the read stops 3 residues before it. Germline trimming cut 2 bases from V and 1 base from J; bases unmatched to any gene: 12. The CDR3 totals 17 residues. Germline-derived CDR1 and CDR2 are DFQATT and SNEGSKA (reference sequence).

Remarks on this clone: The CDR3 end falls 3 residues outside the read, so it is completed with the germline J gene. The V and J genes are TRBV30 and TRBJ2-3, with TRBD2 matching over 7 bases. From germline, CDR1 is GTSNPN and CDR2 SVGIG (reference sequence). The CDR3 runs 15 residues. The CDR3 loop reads CAWSVPVGVGGTQYF. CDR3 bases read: TGTGCCTGGAGTGTCCCAGTGGGGGTGGGGGGGACG.

Incomplete CDR3 DNA: TGCAGTGCTCCCTCCGGGACTACTAACGAG. Its translation is CSAPSGTTNE. The whole CDR3 reads CSAPSGTTNEQYF. The chain recombines TRBV20-1 with TRBJ2-7; 7 nucleotides line up with TRBD2. With the read ending 3 residues before the CDR3 end, the germline J gene is used to fill in that end. With V trimmed by 5 bases and J by 5 bases, 9 bases remained unmatched. Per germline, CDR1 DFQATT and CDR2 SNEGSKA (reference sequence). There are 13 residues in the CDR3.

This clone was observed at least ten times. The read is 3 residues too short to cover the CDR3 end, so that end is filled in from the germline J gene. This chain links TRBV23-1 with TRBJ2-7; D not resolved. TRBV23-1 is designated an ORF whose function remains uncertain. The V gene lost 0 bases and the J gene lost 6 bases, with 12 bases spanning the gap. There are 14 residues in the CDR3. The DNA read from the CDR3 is TGCGCCAGCAGTCAATCGGATAGGGCACGCGAG. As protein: CASSQSDRARE. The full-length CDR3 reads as CASSQSDRAREQYF.

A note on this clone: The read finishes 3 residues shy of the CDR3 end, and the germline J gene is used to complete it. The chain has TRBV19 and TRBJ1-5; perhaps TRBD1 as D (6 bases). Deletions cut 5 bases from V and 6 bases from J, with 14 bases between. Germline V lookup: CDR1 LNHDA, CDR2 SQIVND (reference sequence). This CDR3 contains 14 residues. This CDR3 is CASSGGGSLQPQHF. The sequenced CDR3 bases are TGTGCCAGTAGTGGGGGGGGCAGTCTTCAGCCC. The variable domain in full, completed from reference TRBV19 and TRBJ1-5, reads DGGITQSPKYLFRKEGQNVTLSCEQNLNHDAMYWYRQDPGQGLRLIYYSQIVNDFQKGDIAEGYSVSREKKESFPLTVTSAQKNPTAFYLCASSGGGSLQPQHFGDGTRLSIL.

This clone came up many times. The CDR3 region is CASRGGTYEQYF. Partial CDR3 DNA: TGTGCCAGCAGAGGGGGAACCTACGAG. V usage is TRBV2 and J usage is TRBJ2-7; D may be TRBD1 (6 bases). The read stops 3 residues short of the end of the CDR3; the missing end is completed from the germline J gene. Per the germline V gene, CDR1 is SNHLY and CDR2 is FYNNEI. There are 12 residues in the CDR3. V dropped 6 bases and J dropped 2 bases, with 8 bases sitting between them.

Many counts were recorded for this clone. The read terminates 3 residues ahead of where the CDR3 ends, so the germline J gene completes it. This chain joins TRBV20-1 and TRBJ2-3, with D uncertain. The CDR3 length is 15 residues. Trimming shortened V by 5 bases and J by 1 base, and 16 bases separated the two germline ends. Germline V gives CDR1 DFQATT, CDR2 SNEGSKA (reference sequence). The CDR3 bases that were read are TGCAGTGCTGTACCCTCTCGCGGAGGCACAGATACG. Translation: CSAVPSRGGTDT. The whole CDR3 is CSAVPSRGGTDTQYF.

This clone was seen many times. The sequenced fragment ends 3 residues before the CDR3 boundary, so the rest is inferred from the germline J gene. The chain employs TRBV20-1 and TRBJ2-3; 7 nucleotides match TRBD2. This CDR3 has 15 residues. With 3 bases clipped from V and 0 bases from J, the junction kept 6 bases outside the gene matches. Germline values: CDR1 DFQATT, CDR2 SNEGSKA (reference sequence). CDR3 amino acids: CSASWLAESTDTQYF. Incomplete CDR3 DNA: TGCAGTGCTAGTTGGCTAGCGGAGAGCACAGATACG.

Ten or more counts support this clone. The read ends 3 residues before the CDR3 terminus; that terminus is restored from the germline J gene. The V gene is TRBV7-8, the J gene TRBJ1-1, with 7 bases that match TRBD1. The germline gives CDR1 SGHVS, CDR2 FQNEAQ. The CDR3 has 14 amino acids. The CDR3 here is CASSLGQDPPQAFF. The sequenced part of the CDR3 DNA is TGTGCCAGCAGCCTAGGACAGGACCCCCCCCAA.

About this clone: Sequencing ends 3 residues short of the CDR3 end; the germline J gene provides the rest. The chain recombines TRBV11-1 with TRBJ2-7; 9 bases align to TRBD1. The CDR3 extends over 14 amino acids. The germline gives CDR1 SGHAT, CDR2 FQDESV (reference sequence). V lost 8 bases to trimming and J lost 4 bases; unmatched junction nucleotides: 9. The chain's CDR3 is CASRSRTGAYEQYF. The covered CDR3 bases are TGTGCCAGCCGATCCCGGACAGGGGCGTACGAG.

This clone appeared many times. CDR3 protein: CSAREGRISGDSYEQYF. The DNA read from the CDR3 is TGCAGTGCTAGAGAGGGGAGGATTAGCGGGGACTCCTACGAG. The rearrangement links TRBV20-1 to TRBJ2-7; 8 bases line up with TRBD2. Read sequence stops 3 residues before the CDR3 end, and the germline J gene provides the missing end. CDR1 and CDR2 from the germline V gene are DFQATT and SNEGSKA (reference sequence). Trimming cost V 0 bases and J 0 bases; bases outside gene matches: 10. This CDR3 is built from 17 residues.